Included here is one T cell receptor (beta chain) sequence, with context. This specimen comes from a study of identical twins. V was shortened by 4 bases and J by 3 bases, with 13 bases between the two germline ends. CDR3 length equals 14 residues. Germline V gene data show CDR1 as KGHSH and CDR2 as LQKENI. TCRdb analysed the 5' RACE reads with MiXCR anew, one entry per CDR3 protein. The table has over 600,000 distinct CDR3 sequences, 21% seen once. The sample also formed part of further work on T cells expressing NK-cell markers. This second study notes: The eight sequenced donors comprised seven who were HCMV-seropositive and one who was seronegative.

V usage is TRBV18 and J usage is TRBJ2-7; tentative D call: TRBD2 (6 bases). This clonotype was sampled from a woman aged 18-30 years in good health. The specimen sequenced was PBMCs. The CDR3 protein is CASSLSSVNYEQYF. CDR3 DNA sequence: TGTGCCAGCTCACTCTCTAGCGTAAACTACGAGCAGTACTTC.